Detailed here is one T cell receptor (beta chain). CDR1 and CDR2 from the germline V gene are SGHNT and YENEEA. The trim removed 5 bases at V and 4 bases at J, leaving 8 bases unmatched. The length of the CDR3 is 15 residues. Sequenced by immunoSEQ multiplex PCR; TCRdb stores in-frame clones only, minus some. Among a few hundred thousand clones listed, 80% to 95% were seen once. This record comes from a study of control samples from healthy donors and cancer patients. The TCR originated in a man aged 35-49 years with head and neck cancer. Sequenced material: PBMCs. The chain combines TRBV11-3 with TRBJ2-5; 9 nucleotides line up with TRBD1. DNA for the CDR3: TGTGCCAGCAGCCGTCGGACAGGGGAGGGAGAGACCCAGTACTTC. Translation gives CASSRRTGEGETQYF.